The source of this T cell receptor beta chain is a study of human T cells and chemical hapten exposure. This clonotype was seen many times. Time point described: patch test 2, 6 weeks after DPC sensitization. Treatment given: therapeutic diphenylcyclopropenone sensitization with weekly scalp DPC. V gave up 7 bases and J gave up 0 bases, with 13 bases separating them. Germline V lookup: CDR1 MNHEY, CDR2 SVGEGT. This CDR3 comprises 14 residues. MiXCR was run by TCRdb on the RACE reads, yielding one entry per CDR3 protein. The sample yields 100,000 or so distinct CDR3 sequences, 9.3% seen once. The receptor was derived from a woman between 35 and 50 years old with alopecia areata. Some clones in this sample may be carry-over from other donors' samples. Sequences were derived from whole blood, sampled in connection with sensitization to the hapten diphenylcyclopropenone (DPC). This sequence joins TRBV6-2 or TRBV6-3 and TRBJ2-7; D possibly corresponds to TRBD2 (5 bases). CDR3 sequence: CASTRTGSSYEQYF. The CDR3 DNA reads as TGTGCCAGCACCAGGACGGGGAGCTCCTACGAGCAGTACTTC.